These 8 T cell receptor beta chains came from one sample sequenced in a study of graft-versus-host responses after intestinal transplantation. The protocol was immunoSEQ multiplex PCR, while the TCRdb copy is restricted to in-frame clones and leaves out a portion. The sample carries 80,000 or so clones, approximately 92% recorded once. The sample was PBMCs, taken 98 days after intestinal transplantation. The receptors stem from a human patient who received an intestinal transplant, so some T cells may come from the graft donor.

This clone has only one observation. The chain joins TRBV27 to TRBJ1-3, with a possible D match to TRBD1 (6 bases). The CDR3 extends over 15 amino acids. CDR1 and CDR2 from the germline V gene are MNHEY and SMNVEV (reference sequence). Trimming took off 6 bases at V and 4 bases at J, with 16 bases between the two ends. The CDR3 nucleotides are TGTGCCAGCAGCACCCGGGGGGCGAGGGGAAACACCATATATTTT. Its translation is CASSTRGARGNTIYF.

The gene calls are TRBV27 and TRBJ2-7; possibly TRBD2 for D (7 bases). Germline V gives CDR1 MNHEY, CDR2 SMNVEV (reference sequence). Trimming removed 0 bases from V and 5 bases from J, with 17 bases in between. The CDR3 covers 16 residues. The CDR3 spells CASSLSTPRGRDEQYF. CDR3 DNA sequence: TGTGCCAGCAGTTTATCGACGCCAAGGGGGAGGGACGAGCAGTACTTC.

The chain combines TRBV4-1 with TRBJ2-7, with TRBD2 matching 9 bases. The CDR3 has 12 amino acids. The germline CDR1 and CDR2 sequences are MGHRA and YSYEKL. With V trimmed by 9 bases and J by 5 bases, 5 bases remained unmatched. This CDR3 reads CASSGSIDEQYF. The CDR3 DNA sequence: TGCGCCAGTAGCGGGAGTATCGACGAGCAGTACTTC.

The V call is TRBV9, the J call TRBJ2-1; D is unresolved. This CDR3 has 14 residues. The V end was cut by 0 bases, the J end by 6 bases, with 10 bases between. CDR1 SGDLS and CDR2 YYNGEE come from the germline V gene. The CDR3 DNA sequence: TGTGCCAGCAGCGTAGACCCAGCCGGCAATGAGCAGTTCTTC. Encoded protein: CASSVDPAGNEQFF.

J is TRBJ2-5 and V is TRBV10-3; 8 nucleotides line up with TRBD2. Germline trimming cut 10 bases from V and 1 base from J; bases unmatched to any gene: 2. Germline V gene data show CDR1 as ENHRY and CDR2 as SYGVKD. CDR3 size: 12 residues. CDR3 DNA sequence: TGTGCCACCGGGACTAGCCAAGAGACCCAGTACTTC. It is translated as CATGTSQETQYF.

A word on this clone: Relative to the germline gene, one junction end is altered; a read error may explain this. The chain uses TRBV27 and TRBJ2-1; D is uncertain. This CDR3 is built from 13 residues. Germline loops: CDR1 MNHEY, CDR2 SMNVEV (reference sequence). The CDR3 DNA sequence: TGTGCCAGCAGCTTCCCCTCCCACAATGAGCAGTTCTTC. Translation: CASSFPSHNEQFF.

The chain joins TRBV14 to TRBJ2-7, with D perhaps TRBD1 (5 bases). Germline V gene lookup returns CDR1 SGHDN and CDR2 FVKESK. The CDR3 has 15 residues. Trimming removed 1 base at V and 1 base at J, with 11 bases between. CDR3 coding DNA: TGTGCCAGCAGCCAAGCGCGACAGCCATCCTACGAGCAGTACTTC. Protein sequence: CASSQARQPSYEQYF.

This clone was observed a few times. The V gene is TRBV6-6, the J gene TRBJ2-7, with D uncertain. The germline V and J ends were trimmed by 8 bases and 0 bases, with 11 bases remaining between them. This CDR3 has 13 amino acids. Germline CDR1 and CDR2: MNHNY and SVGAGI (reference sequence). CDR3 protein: CASHGQASYEQYF. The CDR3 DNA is TGTGCCAGCCACGGGCAGGCCTCCTACGAGCAGTACTTC.